This TCR beta chain was captured in a study of blood T cell repertoires in COVID-19. Study context: Nucleic acid was either cDNA or gDNA, and it came from T cells, B-cell-depleted T cells, or PBMCs.

Germline V gene sequence: CDR1 SGHRS, CDR2 YFSETQ. Trimming left V 5 bases short and J 6 bases short, with 11 bases between. CDR3 length: 12 residues. Here immunoSEQ multiplex PCR was the method, and the copy in TCRdb shows in-frame clones only, minus some. The table includes 100,000 to 150,000 clones, 87% detected once. The sample comprised peripheral blood. This TCR was sampled from a man over 45 with active COVID-19. The J gene is TRBJ1-2, the V gene TRBV5-1; unclear D gene. DNA for the CDR3: TGCGCCAGCAGGGAGGGCCTTGATGGCTACACCTTC. Translation gives CASREGLDGYTF.